The 20 T cell receptor beta chains presented below share a single source sample, sequenced in a study of CD8 T cells in Susac syndrome. The authors reverse transcribed roughly 0.5 to 1 ug RNA with random hexamers. One entry per CDR3 protein results from TCRdb running MiXCR on the immunoSEQ multiplex PCR reads. The sample consists of 180,000 or so distinct CDR3 sequences, 85% to 95% of them appearing once. Sequencing used CD4+ T cells from PBMCs. The receptors derive from a human donor in good health.

This chain uses TRBV12-3 or TRBV12-4 with TRBJ2-1; D is unclear. V dropped 1 base and J dropped 12 bases, with 10 bases sitting between them. The CDR3 consists of 12 residues. CDR3 sequence: CASSLEGLAQFF. In DNA form, the CDR3 reads TGTGCCAGCAGTTTAGAGGGTCTGGCGCAGTTCTTC.

This sequence joins TRBV20-1 and TRBJ1-2, with D uncertain. Germline loops: CDR1 DFQATT, CDR2 SNEGSKA (reference sequence). The CDR3 loop spans 11 amino acids. Trimming left V 6 bases short and J 13 bases short, with 18 bases between. The DNA for the CDR3 is TGCAGTGCCTCGGGCAGCGTTGATGTCACCTTC. It encodes CSASGSVDVTF.

V gene TRBV14 combines with J gene TRBJ2-1; weak D call: TRBD1 (5 bases). The V end was cut by 0 bases, the J end by 8 bases, with 11 bases between. The CDR3 sequence is 14 residues long. CDR1 and CDR2 (germline): SGHDN, FVKESK. As DNA, the CDR3 is TGTGCCAGCAGCCAAGACCTCTTGGGGCATGAGCAGTTCTTC. Translating it yields CASSQDLLGHEQFF.

This clonotype was seen only a few times. The chain links TRBV28 to TRBJ2-2; no clear D. Germline CDR1 reads MDHEN; CDR2 reads SYDVKM. V was cut by 2 bases and J by 5 bases, with 6 bases left in between. There are 13 residues in the CDR3. The CDR3, as DNA: TGTGCCAGCAGTTTACGGCGGACCGGGGAGCTGTTTTTT. Its translation: CASSLRRTGELFF.

The genes are TRBV19 and TRBJ1-5, with a possible D match to TRBD1 (5 bases). CDR1 and CDR2 from the germline V gene are LNHDA and SQIVND (reference sequence). The CDR3 totals 15 residues. Trimming took 1 base from V and 2 from J, leaving 9 bases between them. The CDR3 region has the DNA TGTGCCAGTAGTATAGGCCCGGGGGGCAATCAGCCCCAGCATTTT. Translation gives CASSIGPGGNQPQHF.

The chain combines TRBV20-1 with TRBJ1-2, with D hard to call. CDR3 length: 10 residues. Germline V lookup: CDR1 DFQATT, CDR2 SNEGSKA (reference sequence). The CDR3 sequence: CSRQLGGYTF. The CDR3 nucleotides read TGCAGCCGACAATTAGGTGGCTACACCTTC.

CDR3 sequence reads: CASRDVRWGGTEAFF. CDR3 in DNA: TGTGCCAGCAGGGATGTACGATGGGGGGGCACTGAAGCTTTCTTT. The chain uses TRBV27 and TRBJ1-1; TRBD1 is a possible D gene (5 bases). V lost 6 bases to trimming and J lost 4 bases, with 18 bases between them. This CDR3 has 15 residues. The germline V gene encodes CDR1 MNHEY and CDR2 SMNVEV (reference sequence).

V is TRBV5-1 and J is TRBJ2-1; D may correspond to TRBD1 or TRBD2 (5 bases each). The CDR3 length is 14 residues. From germline, CDR1 is SGHRS and CDR2 YFSETQ. V lost 5 bases, J lost 5 bases, and 14 bases lay in between. CDR3 DNA: TGCGCCAGCAGTGGAACCGGGGCTAACAATGAGCAGTTCTTC. This sequence encodes CASSGTGANNEQFF.

This rearrangement joins TRBV24-1 to TRBJ1-5; TRBD1 might be the D (6 bases). The CDR3 runs to 14 residues. The germline gives CDR1 KGHDR, CDR2 SFDVKD. V was clipped by 10 bases and J by 1 base, with 13 bases between them. CDR3 DNA sequence: TGTGCCACGGGATCGGGGGCGAGCAATCAGCCCCAGCATTTT. Protein: CATGSGASNQPQHF.

The V and J genes are TRBV27 and TRBJ1-1; D uncertain. In germline, CDR1 is MNHEY, CDR2 SMNVEV (reference sequence). V lost 4 bases, J lost 2 bases, and 11 bases lay in between. The CDR3 has 14 amino acids. The CDR3 DNA sequence: TGTGCCAGCAGTTCCAGTGGCAGTAACACTGAAGCTTTCTTT. Translating it yields CASSSSGSNTEAFF.

The chain employs TRBV24-1 and TRBJ2-1, with unresolved D. V shed 4 bases and J shed 8 bases, with 11 bases lying between them. Per the germline V gene, CDR1 is KGHDR and CDR2 is SFDVKD. The CDR3 length is 13 residues. The CDR3: CATSDGPSHEQFF. The CDR3 region has the DNA TGTGCCACCAGTGACGGCCCAAGCCATGAGCAGTTCTTC.

The chain links TRBV20-1 to TRBJ2-5; D is ambiguous. Germline CDR1 and CDR2: DFQATT and SNEGSKA (reference sequence). Trimming removed 4 bases at V and 3 bases at J, with 12 bases between. This CDR3 has 13 amino acids. The chain's CDR3 is CSAIHTAKETQYF. CDR3 DNA: TGCAGTGCTATTCACACAGCAAAAGAGACCCAGTACTTC.

The rearrangement links TRBV7-9 to TRBJ2-7; TRBD2 aligns across 8 bases. CDR3 length: 15 amino acids. V was clipped by 5 bases and J by 5 bases; unmatched bases: 11. Germline V gene data show CDR1 as SEHNR and CDR2 as FQNEAQ (reference sequence). The CDR3 region has the DNA TGTGCCAGCAGCCCTGGGACGGGAGGGCCCCACGAGCAGTACGTC. It yields the protein CASSPGTGGPHEQYV.

V usage is TRBV20-1 and J usage is TRBJ2-1; 7 nucleotides line up with TRBD2. With 6 bases clipped from V and 0 bases from J, the junction kept 8 bases outside the gene matches. The CDR3 consists of 15 residues. Germline V gene data show CDR1 as DFQATT and CDR2 as SNEGSKA (reference sequence). CDR3 in amino acids: CSARSGESSYNEQFF. In DNA, the CDR3 is TGCAGTGCCAGGAGCGGGGAGAGCTCCTACAATGAGCAGTTCTTC.

The chain uses TRBV29-1 and TRBJ1-2, with D perhaps TRBD1 (5 bases). This CDR3 is 11 amino acids long. Germline loops: CDR1 SQVTM, CDR2 ANQGSEA. V lost 2 bases, J lost 8 bases, and 9 bases lay in between. As DNA, the CDR3 is TGCAGCGTTGAATTAGGGGCCGGCTACACCTTC. Translation gives CSVELGAGYTF.

This clonotype was recorded once. The J gene is TRBJ2-1, the V gene TRBV24-1; 8 bases line up with TRBD1. The V gene end was trimmed by 1 base and the J gene end by 10 bases; junction bases not matched to a gene: 14. Per the germline V gene, CDR1 is KGHDR and CDR2 is SFDVKD. There are 17 residues in the CDR3. CDR3 coding DNA: TGTGCCACCAGTGATTTTAGTAGCCCCTATCACAGGGGGGAGCAGTTCTTC. Its protein product is CATSDFSSPYHRGEQFF.

This sequence joins TRBV25-1 and TRBJ1-1, with D unresolved. V was shortened by 7 bases and J by 7 bases, with 19 bases between the two germline ends. Per germline, CDR1 MGHDK and CDR2 SYGVNS. The CDR3 is 14 amino acids. CDR3: CASTETGRIGEAFF. CDR3 DNA sequence: TGTGCCAGCACCGAAACCGGACGGATCGGTGAAGCTTTCTTT.

V usage is TRBV20-1 and J usage is TRBJ2-1, with 11 bases identical to TRBD2. V lost 5 bases, J lost 8 bases, and 8 bases stayed unmatched. CDR1 DFQATT and CDR2 SNEGSKA come from the germline V gene (reference sequence). The CDR3 loop spans 14 amino acids. CDR3: CSAGGLAGTHEQFF. DNA for the CDR3: TGCAGTGCTGGAGGACTAGCGGGTACGCATGAGCAGTTCTTC.

The rearrangement uses TRBV29-1 and TRBJ1-1; weak D call: TRBD1 (5 bases). The CDR3 has 13 amino acids. Germline loops: CDR1 SQVTM, CDR2 ANQGSEA. The V end was cut by 7 bases, the J end by 5 bases, with 17 bases between. CDR3 nucleotides: TGCAGCGCCCAAGCGGGGGGAGGGACTGAAGCTTTCTTT. Encoded protein: CSAQAGGGTEAFF.

V gene TRBV12-5 combines with J gene TRBJ2-1; a possible D gene is TRBD1 (6 bases). V was cut by 7 bases and J by 7 bases, with 14 bases left in between. CDR3 length: 13 amino acids. The germline gives CDR1 LGHNT, CDR2 FRNRAP. The CDR3 nucleotides are TGTGCTAGTGCCACTAATAGGGGGAATGAGCAGTTCTTC. This gives the protein CASATNRGNEQFF.